This paragraph reports one T cell receptor (beta chain). Its antigen is unknown. Among the donors, all were healthy bone marrow donors. Germline lookup yields CDR1 SEHNR and CDR2 FQNEAQ (reference sequence). The CDR3 sequence is 13 residues long. The germline V and J ends were trimmed by 5 bases and 2 bases, with 9 bases remaining between them. The data originate from a study of cytomegalovirus exposure and HLA in healthy donors. The study, taken as a whole, reports: An apparent linkage of common viral pathogens to several of the most significant clusters emerged in a later analysis.

It was with 60 Vbeta and 13 Jbeta primers that the PCR ran. How the authors handled the data: Around 80 million unique TCR beta chains, roughly 11 million of them shared, were counted by a later analysis. The table came from immunoSEQ multiplex PCR; TCRdb's copy has only in-frame clones and leaves some out. The V and J calls and the clone size are those of that table, but D and trimming were determined from the DNA. The sample yields 130,000 or so clones, roughly 77% seen once. The genes are TRBV7-9 and TRBJ1-2; a weak D match, TRBD1 (5 bases). Sequencing used PBMCs. This TCR was sampled from a man aged 35-49 years in good health and CMV-seronegative. For the CDR3, the DNA is TGTGCCAGCAGCCCGACAGAGAACTATGGCTACACCTTC. This gives the protein CASSPTENYGYTF.